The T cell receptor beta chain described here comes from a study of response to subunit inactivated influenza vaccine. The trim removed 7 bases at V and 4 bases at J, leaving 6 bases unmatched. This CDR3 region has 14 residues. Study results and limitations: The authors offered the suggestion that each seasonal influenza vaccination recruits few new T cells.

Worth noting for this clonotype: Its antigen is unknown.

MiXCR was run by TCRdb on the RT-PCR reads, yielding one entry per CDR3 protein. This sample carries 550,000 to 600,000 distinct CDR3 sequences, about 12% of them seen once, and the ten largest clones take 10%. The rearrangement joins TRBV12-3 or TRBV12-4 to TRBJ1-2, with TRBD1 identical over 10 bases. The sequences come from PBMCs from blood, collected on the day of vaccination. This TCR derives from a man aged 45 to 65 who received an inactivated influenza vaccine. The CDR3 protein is CASTADRGPYGYTF. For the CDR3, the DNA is TGTGCCAGCACCGCCGACAGGGGGCCCTATGGCTACACCTTC.